This is a list of T cell receptor beta chains from one sample in a study of T cell repertoires in cytomegalovirus infection. Each CDR3 protein is one row after TCRdb ran MiXCR on the reads. The table shows over 95,000 distinct CDR3 sequences, with about 30% occurring only once. Their specific antigens are unknown. The sequenced sample was CD8+ T cells from cultured PBMCs, obtained from culture after CMV antigen stimulation. Receptors originate from a human donor in good health (CMV status not recorded). Some clones in this sample may be carry-over from other donors' samples. CDR3s include the opening cysteine and the closing phenylalanine or tryptophan. The D gene is left open where the match is weak. The size entry is marked missing in some rows and otherwise reads once, few, many or a size class.

TRBJ2-1 | TRBV19 | few | TRBD2 | CASSLASAFGGGNNEQFF | TGTGCCAGTAGTCTCGCGTCGGCATTTGGGGGGGGTAACAATGAGCAGTTCTTC
TRBJ2-1 | TRBV11-2 | NA | NA | CASSLDTENKLFNEQFF | TGTGCCAGCAGCTTAGATACGGAGAACAAACTATTCAATGAGCAGTTCTTC
TRBJ1-2 | TRBV7-2 | NA | NA | CASSLDPRRAFYGYTF | TGTGCCAGCAGCTTAGACCCCCGCCGGGCGTTCTATGGCTACACCTTC
TRBJ2-1 | TRBV12-3/TRBV12-4 | few | NA | CASSSVPSDLLGEQFF | TGTGCCAGCAGTTCCGTTCCTAGCGATCTTCTAGGTGAGCAGTTCTTC
TRBJ1-5 | TRBV7-2 | few | TRBD1 | CASSPYRGTDQPQHF | TGTGCCAGCAGCCCTTACAGGGGCACGGATCAGCCCCAGCATTTT
TRBJ2-1 | TRBV6-6 | few | NA | CASSYGPNEQFF | TGTGCCAGCAGTTACGGCCCCAATGAGCAGTTCTTC
TRBJ1-1 | TRBV18 | many | TRBD1 | CASSPFRTGSGTEAFF | TGTGCCAGCTCACCCTTTCGGACAGGGTCCGGGACTGAAGCTTTCTTT
TRBJ1-1 | TRBV12-3/TRBV12-4 | many | NA | CASSPNPTVLLEAFF | TGTGCCAGCAGCCCCAACCCGACAGTCCTCCTTGAAGCTTTCTTT
TRBJ2-7 | TRBV7-2 | many | NA | CASSPDSSYEQYF | TGTGCCAGCAGCCCAGACAGTTCCTACGAGCAGTACTTC
TRBJ2-1 | TRBV19 | NA | NA | CASSFSGNLRNEQFF | TGTGCCAGTAGTTTCTCAGGGAATTTACGTAATGAGCAGTTCTTC
TRBJ2-3 | TRBV6-1 | NA | NA | CASSEWGGAENTQYF | TGTGCCAGCAGTGAATGGGGGGGGGCCGAGAATACGCAGTATTTT
TRBJ1-1 | TRBV20-1 | few | TRBD1 | CSAYEDRGDTEAFF | TGCAGTGCTTACGAGGACAGGGGGGATACTGAAGCTTTCTTT
TRBJ2-7 | TRBV29-1 | NA | NA | CSVGEAYEQYF | TGCAGCGTAGGTGAGGCCTACGAGCAGTACTTC
TRBJ2-1 | TRBV11-2 | few | TRBD2 | CASSPPGGGRDEQFF | TGTGCCAGCAGTCCCCCGGGCGGGGGGAGGGATGAGCAGTTCTTC
TRBJ2-1 | TRBV28 | NA | NA | CASSLSDGYNEQFF | TGTGCCAGCAGCCTAAGCGACGGTTACAATGAGCAGTTCTTC
TRBJ1-1 | TRBV27 | NA | NA | CASSLSGGITEAFF | TGTGCCAGCAGTTTATCGGGAGGGATCACTGAAGCTTTCTTT
TRBJ1-3 | TRBV7-8 | many | NA | CASSYSSGNTIYF | TGTGCCAGCAGTTATAGCTCTGGAAACACCATATATTTT
TRBJ2-1 | TRBV6-1 | NA | NA | CASSRHPTYNEQFF | TGTGCCAGCAGTAGGCACCCCACCTACAATGAGCAGTTCTTC
TRBJ2-2 | TRBV4-1 | NA | NA | CASSQVQSTGELFF | TGCGCCAGCAGCCAGGTTCAGTCCACCGGGGAGCTGTTTTTT
TRBJ2-3 | TRBV4-1 | NA | NA | CASSQRPLGTDTQYF | TGCGCCAGCAGCCAACGGCCCCTCGGGACAGATACGCAGTATTTT
TRBJ2-3 | TRBV2 | NA | NA | CASSEGWRGPGDTQYF | TGTGCCAGCAGTGAAGGTTGGAGGGGCCCCGGGGATACGCAGTATTTT
TRBJ1-3 | TRBV7-2 | few | NA | CASSQTGPLSGNTIYF | TGTGCCAGCAGCCAAACCGGGCCCCTCTCTGGAAACACCATATATTTT
TRBJ2-6 | TRBV6-2/TRBV6-3 | NA | TRBD1 | CASGQGATGANVLTF | TGTGCCAGCGGACAGGGGGCGACAGGGGCCAACGTCCTGACTTTC
TRBJ2-1 | TRBV12-3/TRBV12-4 | few | TRBD2 | CASGGGGTGGDNEQFF | TGTGCCAGCGGGGGCGGGGGGACGGGGGGCGACAATGAGCAGTTCTTC
TRBJ2-7 | TRBV2 | few | NA | CASSVEGGTNPSYEQYF | TGTGCCAGCAGTGTAGAGGGGGGGACTAACCCTTCCTACGAGCAGTACTTC
TRBJ2-3 | TRBV20-1 | many | NA | CSARDGAYPDTQYF | TGCAGTGCTAGAGATGGGGCCTACCCAGATACGCAGTATTTT
TRBJ2-5 | TRBV7-9 | NA | NA | CASSSVRGRETQYF | TGTGCCAGCAGCTCGGTTCGGGGGAGGGAGACCCAGTACTTC
TRBJ2-7 | TRBV15 | NA | NA | CATSRESGVEQYF | TGTGCCACCAGCAGAGAATCAGGGGTCGAGCAGTACTTC
TRBJ2-6 | TRBV7-2 | NA | NA | CASSLAGPGIGGANVLTF | TGTGCCAGCAGCTTAGCGGGTCCCGGGATAGGTGGGGCCAACGTCCTGACTTTC
TRBJ2-2 | TRBV6-5 | NA | NA | CASSYSEGLNTGELFF | TGTGCCAGCAGTTACTCTGAGGGCTTGAACACCGGGGAGCTGTTTTTT
TRBJ2-6 | TRBV6-5 | NA | NA | CASSPGLPGANVLTF | TGTGCCAGCAGTCCAGGGTTGCCTGGGGCCAACGTCCTGACTTTC
TRBJ1-5 | TRBV7-8 | few | TRBD1 | CASSLAHPWDRGIYQPQHF | TGTGCCAGCAGCTTAGCGCACCCGTGGGACAGGGGGATTTATCAGCCCCAGCATTTT
TRBJ2-1 | TRBV19 | NA | NA | CASSIYRGEQFF | TGTGCCAGTAGTATCTACCGGGGAGAGCAGTTCTTC
TRBJ1-2 | TRBV27 | few | NA | CASSQGRQPNYGYTF | TGTGCCAGCAGTCAGGGGCGGCAGCCTAACTATGGCTACACCTTC
TRBJ2-7 | TRBV2 | NA | TRBD2 | CASSESAGNTYEQYF | TGTGCCAGCAGTGAATCAGCGGGGAACACCTACGAGCAGTACTTC
TRBJ2-1 | TRBV23-1 | NA | NA | CASSQSGVTRNNEQFF | TGCGCCAGCAGTCAATCCGGCGTCACACGTAACAATGAGCAGTTCTTC
TRBJ2-7 | TRBV7-2 | many | TRBD2 | CASSITSGGTYEQYF | TGTGCCAGCAGCATCACTAGCGGGGGTACCTACGAGCAGTACTTC
TRBJ1-4 | TRBV4-1 | few | TRBD1 | CASSQRTGDNEKLFF | TGCGCCAGCAGCCAACGGACAGGGGATAATGAAAAACTGTTTTTT
TRBJ2-7 | TRBV19 | NA | TRBD1 | CASRLSRGNEQYF | TGTGCCAGTCGGCTCTCCAGGGGGAACGAGCAGTACTTC
TRBJ2-1 | TRBV6-5 | NA | NA | CASSWARGEQFF | TGTGCCAGCAGTTGGGCCAGGGGTGAGCAGTTCTTC
TRBJ1-5 | TRBV25-1 | NA | TRBD1 | CASSGGQGANQPQHF | TGTGCCAGCAGTGGTGGACAGGGCGCCAATCAGCCCCAGCATTTT
TRBJ1-1 | TRBV19 | NA | NA | CASSIGRANTEAFF | TGTGCCAGTAGTATAGGCAGGGCCAACACTGAAGCTTTCTTT
TRBJ1-1 | TRBV7-9 | NA | NA | CASSFLEGGNTEAFF | TGTGCCAGCAGCTTTTTAGAAGGCGGGAACACTGAAGCTTTCTTT
TRBJ2-3 | TRBV7-3 | few | TRBD1 | CASRKTGWADTQYF | TGTGCCAGCAGGAAGACAGGGTGGGCAGATACGCAGTATTTT
TRBJ2-1 | TRBV6-2/TRBV6-3 | few | TRBD2 | CASRPPSGEKFF | TGTGCCAGCAGGCCTCCTAGCGGTGAGAAGTTCTTC
TRBJ2-5 | TRBV7-2 | many | NA | CASSLGPGLQETQYF | TGTGCCAGCAGCTTAGGGCCGGGACTCCAAGAGACCCAGTACTTC
TRBJ1-1 | TRBV9 | NA | NA | CASSGDSRAVNTEAFF | TGTGCCAGCAGCGGAGACTCCCGAGCGGTAAACACTGAAGCTTTCTTT
TRBJ1-1 | TRBV6-5 | few | NA | CASSYSLGWDTEAFF | TGTGCCAGCAGTTACTCGCTGGGTTGGGACACTGAAGCTTTCTTT
TRBJ1-1 | TRBV27 | NA | NA | CASSFFRNTEAFF | TGTGCCAGCAGTTTTTTCAGAAACACTGAAGCTTTCTTT
TRBJ2-1 | TRBV24-1 | NA | NA | CATSGPISYNEQFF | TGTGCCACCAGTGGACCGATCTCCTACAATGAGCAGTTCTTC
TRBJ2-1 | TRBV11-2 | few | TRBD1 | CASSLDLYRGHGNEQFF | TGTGCCAGCAGCTTAGATCTCTACAGGGGGCATGGCAATGAGCAGTTCTTC